The rows below give T cell receptor beta chains drawn from one sample of a study of cytomegalovirus exposure and HLA in healthy donors. Profiled with immunoSEQ multiplex PCR; TCRdb holds only in-frame clones, not every one. The sample has 110,000 or so clones; roughly three quarters are singletons. The source material was PBMCs. Every receptor here comes from a man aged 50 to 59 in good health and CMV-seropositive. Both conserved end residues are part of each CDR3. Each record gives: V gene, J gene, CDR3 protein.

v_call: TRBV7-2
j_call: TRBJ2-2
cdr3_aa: CASSPTSRANTGELFF

v_call: TRBV5-1
j_call: TRBJ1-1
cdr3_aa: CASSLEEGARTEAFF

v_call: TRBV2
j_call: TRBJ1-3
cdr3_aa: CASNPGQGNTIYF

v_call: TRBV11-2
j_call: TRBJ2-2
cdr3_aa: CASSLENLAGVSGELFF

v_call: TRBV2
j_call: TRBJ2-2
cdr3_aa: CASSKGQSGELFF

v_call: TRBV4-3
j_call: TRBJ1-2
cdr3_aa: CASSQDSGAGVSPNYGYTF

v_call: TRBV2
j_call: TRBJ2-7
cdr3_aa: CASRVVGDRGLYEQYF

v_call: TRBV28
j_call: TRBJ2-2
cdr3_aa: CASSLSSTGELFF

v_call: TRBV11-2
j_call: TRBJ2-7
cdr3_aa: CASSTHRGRTSYEQYF

v_call: TRBV6-5
j_call: TRBJ2-3
cdr3_aa: CASSYPSGGVSDTQYF

v_call: TRBV9
j_call: TRBJ1-2
cdr3_aa: CASMNGSGYTF

v_call: TRBV12-5
j_call: TRBJ2-1
cdr3_aa: CASGLAGGANEQFF

v_call: TRBV6-1
j_call: TRBJ1-1
cdr3_aa: CASSDILPDTEAFF

v_call: TRBV7-9
j_call: TRBJ1-5
cdr3_aa: CASSLDPGVGNQPQHF

v_call: TRBV5-4
j_call: TRBJ1-2
cdr3_aa: CASSIQGLDYGYTF

v_call: TRBV18
j_call: TRBJ1-5
cdr3_aa: CASSQGSGEAQHF

v_call: TRBV19
j_call: TRBJ2-6
cdr3_aa: CATVTGSSGANVLTF

v_call: TRBV7-2
j_call: TRBJ1-3
cdr3_aa: CASSFMGAAGNTIYF

v_call: TRBV2
j_call: TRBJ1-3
cdr3_aa: CASVPGAGNTIYF

v_call: TRBV6-5
j_call: TRBJ2-7
cdr3_aa: CASRRSGVSSYEQYF

v_call: TRBV18
j_call: TRBJ1-1
cdr3_aa: CASSPLGHTNTEAFF

v_call: TRBV14
j_call: TRBJ2-3
cdr3_aa: CASSQGQSPITDTQYF

v_call: TRBV7-2
j_call: TRBJ2-3
cdr3_aa: CASSPADTQYF

v_call: TRBV2
j_call: TRBJ1-1
cdr3_aa: CASSGANTNTEAFF

v_call: TRBV2
j_call: TRBJ1-2
cdr3_aa: CASGRGNYGYTF

v_call: TRBV19
j_call: TRBJ2-1
cdr3_aa: CASNGVQYNEQFF

v_call: TRBV5-5
j_call: TRBJ2-3
cdr3_aa: CASSRNRGDTQYF

v_call: TRBV12-2
j_call: TRBJ2-7
cdr3_aa: CARWAGGPLREQYF

v_call: TRBV4-1
j_call: TRBJ2-7
cdr3_aa: CASSPRGGDSYEQYF

v_call: TRBV7-2
j_call: TRBJ1-3
cdr3_aa: CASSLGQARRNTIYF

v_call: TRBV11-2
j_call: TRBJ1-4
cdr3_aa: CASSSGTGVEKLFF

v_call: TRBV6-6
j_call: TRBJ1-5
cdr3_aa: CASSLSGTNQPQHF

v_call: TRBV18
j_call: TRBJ2-5
cdr3_aa: CASRSSGTGYQETQYF

v_call: TRBV12-5
j_call: TRBJ2-6
cdr3_aa: CASGLVGGRGLSGANVLTF

v_call: TRBV7-2
j_call: TRBJ1-1
cdr3_aa: CASRGSWEVTEAFF

v_call: TRBV10-3
j_call: TRBJ2-7
cdr3_aa: CANLQGTQYF

v_call: TRBV5-1
j_call: TRBJ2-1
cdr3_aa: CASSLDITYNEQFF

v_call: TRBV10-2
j_call: TRBJ1-2
cdr3_aa: CASSVRQGANYVYTF

v_call: TRBV5-1
j_call: TRBJ1-4
cdr3_aa: CASSLVAGTTNEKLFF

v_call: TRBV11-3
j_call: TRBJ2-5
cdr3_aa: CASSRIAGGQETQYF

v_call: TRBV5-1
j_call: TRBJ2-3
cdr3_aa: CASSWAGLAGTDTQYF

v_call: TRBV10-1
j_call: TRBJ1-5
cdr3_aa: CASSPGAGQPQHF

v_call: TRBV14
j_call: TRBJ2-1
cdr3_aa: CASRSGTYNEQFF

v_call: TRBV7-9
j_call: TRBJ1-4
cdr3_aa: CSSSLAQGTTNEKLFF

v_call: TRBV5-1
j_call: TRBJ2-1
cdr3_aa: CASSLISGDNEQFF

v_call: TRBV10-2
j_call: TRBJ2-7
cdr3_aa: CATRNSYEQYF

v_call: TRBV7-9
j_call: TRBJ2-5
cdr3_aa: CASSSLSGQETQYF

v_call: TRBV5-1
j_call: TRBJ2-3
cdr3_aa: CASSLGTSAYTDTQYF

v_call: TRBV4-3
j_call: TRBJ2-1
cdr3_aa: CASSRQGSYNEQFF

v_call: TRBV18
j_call: TRBJ1-4
cdr3_aa: CASRNPTNEKLFF

v_call: TRBV19
j_call: TRBJ1-2
cdr3_aa: CASRQGQGNYGYTF

v_call: TRBV18
j_call: TRBJ1-1
cdr3_aa: CASSPNRGVGTEAFF

v_call: TRBV19
j_call: TRBJ1-1
cdr3_aa: CASSMPGAAMNTEAFF

v_call: TRBV15
j_call: TRBJ2-6
cdr3_aa: CATSRRGDSGANVLTF

v_call: TRBV5-6
j_call: TRBJ2-7
cdr3_aa: CASSLSYSGQYEQYF